Following are 26 T cell receptor beta chains from one sample sequenced in a study of blood T cell repertoires in COVID-19. The method was immunoSEQ multiplex PCR; TCRdb's version includes in-frame clones alone and lacks a portion of them. The table has around 370,000 clones, about 90% seen once. The sequenced sample was peripheral blood. The receptors come from a woman in her sixties or seventies with COVID-19, enrolled during active disease.

This chain connects TRBV5-5 to TRBJ2-7, with 10 bases that match TRBD2. The trim removed 6 bases at V and 3 bases at J, leaving 9 bases unmatched. Germline V CDR1 and CDR2: SGHKS, YYEKEE (reference sequence). The CDR3 totals 15 residues. The CDR3 DNA is TGTGCCAGCATCCCCGTGCAGCGGGGGGGCTACGAGCAGTACTTC. This gives the protein CASIPVQRGGYEQYF.

As to this clone: This sample includes further DNA sequences coding for the same CDR3. The rearrangement links TRBV19 to TRBJ2-7, with D possibly matching TRBD2 (6 bases). The germline CDR1 and CDR2 sequences are LNHDA and SQIVND (reference sequence). Trimming shortened V by 3 bases and J by 1 base, and 10 bases separated the two germline ends. The CDR3 is 14 amino acids. The CDR3 loop is CASSIGRGSYEQYF. The CDR3 nucleotides are TGTGCCAGTAGTATCGGCCGGGGGTCCTACGAGCAGTACTTC.

This clone was seen just once. The rearrangement joins TRBV7-2 to TRBJ1-1; unclear D gene. Per the germline V gene, CDR1 is SGHTA and CDR2 is FQGNSA. This CDR3 has 13 residues. V gave up 1 base and J gave up 9 bases, with 12 bases separating them. CDR3 bases: TGTGCCAGCAGCTTAGAAAGCGTTACTCAAGCTTTCTTT. It specifies CASSLESVTQAFF.

V usage is TRBV4-1 and J usage is TRBJ2-5; TRBD2 might be the D (5 bases). CDR1 MGHRA and CDR2 YSYEKL come from the germline V gene. This CDR3 is 16 amino acids long. Between the trimmed V and J ends, which lost 1 base and 2 bases, there was a span of 14 bases. The CDR3 reads CASSQVGDKTQETQYF. The DNA for the CDR3 is TGCGCCAGCAGCCAAGTGGGAGACAAGACTCAAGAGACCCAGTACTTC.

The rearrangement joins TRBV11-2 to TRBJ1-6; unclear D gene. Trimming took off 3 bases at V and 10 bases at J, with 28 bases between the two ends. Germline loops: CDR1 SGHAT, CDR2 FQNNGV. The CDR3 loop spans 19 amino acids. The CDR3 reads CASSFFKFEAGRRGSPLHF. DNA of the CDR3: TGTGCCAGCAGCTTCTTCAAATTTGAGGCAGGACGAAGAGGGTCACCCCTCCACTTT. Full variable domain (outside the CDR3, taken from reference TRBV11-2 and TRBJ1-6): EAGVAQSPRYKIIEKRQSVAFWCNPISGHATLYWYQQILGQGPKLLIQFQNNGVVDDSQLPKDRFSAERLKGVDSTLKIQPAKLEDSAVYLCASSFFKFEAGRRGSPLHFGNGTRLTVT.

The rearrangement uses TRBV27 and TRBJ1-5; D is possibly TRBD1 (6 bases). CDR3 length equals 14 residues. Per germline, CDR1 MNHEY and CDR2 SMNVEV (reference sequence). Trimming removed 5 bases at V and 7 bases at J, with 15 bases between. The CDR3 DNA follows: TGTGCCAGCAGTCCTCCAGGGGCCGGACAGCCCCAGCATTTT. Its protein product is CASSPPGAGQPQHF.

J is TRBJ1-3 and V is TRBV30; perhaps TRBD1 as D (6 bases). Trimming took off 3 bases at V and 0 bases at J, with 9 bases between the two ends. From germline, CDR1 is GTSNPN and CDR2 SVGIG (reference sequence). The CDR3 is made up of 14 amino acids. CDR3 coding DNA: TGTGCCTGGAGCCAGGGGTTCTCTGGAAACACCATATATTTT. The encoded protein is CAWSQGFSGNTIYF. The full variable domain, its missing parts supplied by reference TRBV30 and TRBJ1-3, is SQTIHQWPATLVQPVGSPLSLECTVEGTSNPNLYWYRQAAGRGLQLLFYSVGIGQISSEVPQNLSASRPQDRQFILSSKKLLLSDSGFYLCAWSQGFSGNTIYFGEGSWLTVV.

The chain employs TRBV6-2 or TRBV6-3 and TRBJ1-3; D not certain. Germline V CDR1 and CDR2: MNHEY, SVGEGT. The CDR3 length is 13 residues. V lost 8 bases and J lost 8, with 16 bases in between. The CDR3 loop reads CASRPGSADTIYF. As DNA, the CDR3 is TGTGCCAGCCGCCCCGGGTCGGCGGACACCATATATTTT.

This clone was seen only once. This chain joins TRBV11-2 and TRBJ2-5; 14 bases fit TRBD2. J lost 5 bases, V lost 4 bases, and 3 bases had no gene match. This CDR3 is built from 15 residues. Germline V gives CDR1 SGHAT, CDR2 FQNNGV. The CDR3 DNA reads as TGTGCCAGCAGCTCGACTAGCGGGGGGGCGGAGACCCAGTACTTC. Its translation is CASSSTSGGAETQYF.

This clone was counted between two and nine times. The chain recombines TRBV6-5 with TRBJ1-5; D remains ambiguous. This CDR3 has 12 amino acids. Trimming pared 6 bases from V and 3 bases from J, leaving 6 bases between. Germline V lookup: CDR1 MNHEY, CDR2 SVGAGI. The CDR3 is CASSWANQPQHF. In DNA form, the CDR3 reads TGTGCCAGCAGCTGGGCCAATCAGCCCCAGCATTTT.

The chain carries TRBV7-2 and TRBJ2-7; 9 nucleotides line up with TRBD1. The V and J ends lost 5 bases and 2 bases, in that order; junction bases with no gene match: 7. The CDR3 is 15 residues long. Germline CDR1 reads SGHTA; CDR2 reads FQGNSA. The CDR3: CASSRRQGGAYEQYF. The CDR3 bases are TGTGCCAGCAGCCGGCGACAGGGGGGAGCCTACGAGCAGTACTTC.

The chain combines TRBV29-1 with TRBJ1-1; D perhaps matches TRBD1 (5 bases). Germline V gives CDR1 SQVTM, CDR2 ANQGSEA. The V end was cut by 6 bases, the J end by 3 bases, with 17 bases between. This CDR3 is 14 amino acids long. The CDR3 coding sequence is TGCAGCGTACCTGTTGTAGCGGGGGACACTGAAGCTTTCTTT. This sequence encodes CSVPVVAGDTEAFF. Full variable domain (remainder filled in from reference TRBV29-1 and TRBJ1-1): SAVISQKPSRDICQRGTSLTIQCQVDSQVTMMFWYRQQPGQSLTLIATANQGSEATYESGFVIDKFPISRPNLTFSTLTVSNMSPEDSSIYLCSVPVVAGDTEAFFGQGTRLTVV.

V is TRBV12-5 and J is TRBJ1-5; D unresolved. V was shortened by 4 bases and J by 2 bases, with 3 bases between the two germline ends. CDR3 length: 12 residues. Germline V gives CDR1 LGHNT, CDR2 FRNRAP. This CDR3 is CASGSGNQPQHF. The CDR3 coding sequence is TGTGCTAGTGGTTCTGGCAATCAGCCCCAGCATTTT.

This chain joins TRBV24-1 and TRBJ1-2, with 9 bases aligning to TRBD1. V shed 4 bases, J shed 8 bases, and the junction held 4 bases outside the gene matches. The CDR3 has 13 residues. Germline-derived CDR1 and CDR2 are KGHDR and SFDVKD. The CDR3 DNA is TGTGCCACCAGTGACCACAGGGGGCAAGGCTACACCTTC. Its protein is CATSDHRGQGYTF.

V is TRBV20-1 and J is TRBJ2-5; maybe TRBD1 (6 bases). V gave up 6 bases and J gave up 4 bases, with 9 bases separating them. The CDR3 spans 11 residues. Germline values: CDR1 DFQATT, CDR2 SNEGSKA (reference sequence). The CDR3 region is CSARTAETQYF. CDR3 nucleotides: TGCAGTGCGCGGACAGCAGAGACCCAGTACTTC.

The rearrangement joins TRBV5-1 to TRBJ1-5; D is ambiguous. V gave up 0 bases and J gave up 4 bases, with 11 bases separating them. CDR3 length equals 15 residues. The V gene's germline CDR1 is SGHRS and CDR2 YFSETQ. CDR3 nucleotide sequence: TGCGCCAGCAGCTTGGGTTCATCCCGGAATCAGCCCCAGCATTTT. This encodes CASSLGSSRNQPQHF.

This clone is a singleton in its sample. V and J are TRBV30 and TRBJ2-3; possibly TRBD1 for D (6 bases). From germline, CDR1 is GTSNPN and CDR2 SVGIG (reference sequence). The CDR3 spans 12 residues. Deletions cut 5 bases from V and 6 bases from J, with 12 bases between. Here the CDR3 DNA reads TGTGCCTGGGGTACAGGGTGGGATACGCAGTATTTT. Its protein product is CAWGTGWDTQYF.

The rearrangement links TRBV19 to TRBJ1-1; 7 nucleotides line up with TRBD1. CDR1 is LNHDA, CDR2 SQIVND, per germline (reference sequence). V lost 5 bases, J lost 1 base, and 10 bases stayed unmatched. This CDR3 is built from 16 residues. The CDR3 loop is CASSVRSGTANTEAFF. CDR3 nucleotides: TGTGCCAGTAGTGTTCGATCCGGGACAGCGAACACTGAAGCTTTCTTT.

A single count supports this clone. The chain combines TRBV11-2 with TRBJ2-5; the match to TRBD2 covers 12 bases. Trimming at V came to 3 bases and at J to 2 bases, leaving 4 bases not matched to a gene. The CDR3 sequence is 16 residues long. Germline lookup yields CDR1 SGHAT and CDR2 FQNNGV. CDR3 loop: CASSLGTSGGQETQYF. The CDR3, as DNA: TGTGCCAGCAGCTTGGGTACTAGCGGGGGGCAAGAGACCCAGTACTTC.

J is TRBJ2-2 and V is TRBV3-1 (or the pseudogene TRBV3-2); D is ambiguous. The germline CDR1 and CDR2 sequences are LGHDT and YNNKEL (reference sequence). This CDR3 has 16 residues. The V end lost 3 bases, the J end lost 1 base, and 12 bases lay between the germline ends. The CDR3 sequence: CASSHLIPGNTGELFF. DNA for the CDR3: TGTGCCAGCAGCCATCTAATCCCAGGGAACACCGGGGAGCTGTTTTTT.

This clone appeared once. V usage is TRBV24-1 and J usage is TRBJ2-5; D is perhaps TRBD1 (6 bases). Germline V gene data show CDR1 as KGHDR and CDR2 as SFDVKD. This CDR3 has 11 residues. The V gene lost 9 bases and the J gene lost 7 bases, with 11 bases spanning the gap. For the CDR3, the DNA is TGTGCCACCTACTCCAGGGGGACCCAGTACTTC. This encodes CATYSRGTQYF.

The chain is built from TRBV27 and TRBJ2-2, with 15 bases lining up with TRBD2. The CDR3 runs 16 residues. Looked up from germline, CDR1 is MNHEY and CDR2 is SMNVEV (reference sequence). V shed 7 bases and J 5 bases; nucleotides not matched to a gene: 5. The CDR3 DNA is TGTGCCAGCACCTCCGGACTAGCGGGGGGGACCGGGGAGCTGTTTTTT. Its protein is CASTSGLAGGTGELFF.

This sequence joins TRBV28 and TRBJ1-5; 7 positions match TRBD1. V was pared by 2 bases and J by 5 bases, with 6 bases of the junction left unmatched. CDR3 length: 15 residues. Germline V gene lookup returns CDR1 MDHEN and CDR2 SYDVKM. CDR3 sequence reads: CASSLAGQRYQPQHF. CDR3 DNA: TGTGCCAGCAGTTTAGCGGGACAGCGCTATCAGCCCCAGCATTTT.

The rearrangement joins TRBV3-1 (or the pseudogene TRBV3-2) to TRBJ2-5; 7 bases agree with TRBD1. CDR1 is LGHDT and CDR2 is YNNKEL in the germline V gene (reference sequence). The junction had 16 bases not matched to a gene; V was cut back by 4 bases and J by 5 bases. This CDR3 spans 17 amino acids. CDR3 sequence reads: CASSPELGTDMGETQYF. The DNA of the CDR3 is TGTGCCAGCAGCCCCGAATTGGGGACAGACATGGGCGAGACCCAGTACTTC.

The V call is TRBV12-3 or TRBV12-4, the J call TRBJ1-2; 9 nucleotides agree with TRBD1. CDR3 size: 13 residues. V shed 6 bases and J 7 bases; nucleotides not matched to a gene: 6. The chain's CDR3 is CASSLDRGFGYTF. CDR3 in DNA: TGTGCCAGCAGCCTGGACAGGGGATTTGGCTACACCTTC.

This rearrangement joins TRBV5-1 to TRBJ2-2, with D possibly TRBD1 on 5 matching bases. Germline V CDR1 and CDR2: SGHRS, YFSETQ. This CDR3 has 15 amino acids. The germline V and J ends were trimmed by 2 bases and 0 bases, with 8 bases remaining between them. The CDR3 nucleotides are TGCGCCAGCAGCTTCTTAGGGGCGAACACCGGGGAGCTGTTTTTT. Translating it yields CASSFLGANTGELFF.